This T cell receptor (beta chain) was identified in a study of blood T cell repertoires in COVID-19. Across the study: Acute and convalescent COVID-19 samples came from the United States, Italy and Spain. PBMCs, B-cell-depleted T cells, or T cells were the source of the cDNA or gDNA that made up the material.

This CDR3 has 16 amino acids. Trimming shortened V by 4 bases and J by 2 bases, and 15 bases separated the two germline ends. Germline values: CDR1 LGHDT, CDR2 YNNKEL (reference sequence). The assay was immunoSEQ multiplex PCR, and TCRdb's table has in-frame clones only and misses some. The sample has some 290,000 clones, about nine tenths seen once; the top ten hold about 11%. The V gene is TRBV3-1 (or the pseudogene TRBV3-2), the J gene TRBJ2-1, with a possible D match to TRBD2 (6 bases). Input material: peripheral blood. The origin of this receptor is a woman in her thirties with COVID-19, enrolled during active disease. CDR3 sequence reads: CASSLGRRTAYNEQFF. CDR3 bases: TGTGCCAGCAGCCTTGGGAGGAGGACCGCCTACAATGAGCAGTTCTTC.